The subject of this entry is one T cell receptor (beta chain). Its matching antigen is unknown. This entry belongs to a study of glioma-infiltrating T cells. TCR alpha and beta CDR3 regions were amplified from RNA using iRepertoire nested multiplex PCR. Tissue mRNA or PBMC total RNA, roughly 85-450 ng, went into one-step reverse transcription and amplification. One entry per CDR3 protein, called by TCRdb with MiXCR from the multiplex PCR reads. Among more than 350,000 distinct CDR3 sequences listed, roughly 41% were seen once. The V end lost 6 bases, the J end lost 5 bases, and 6 bases lay between the germline ends. CDR1 and CDR2 (germline): SGHNT, YYREEE (reference sequence). There are 11 residues in the CDR3. General study results and limits: Signature shared blood CDR3 motifs were enriched in low-divergence and depleted in high-divergence patients.

Sequencing input: glioma tissue, nonneoplastic brain tissue, or PBMCs (not recorded which). This sequence was found in a human donor with low-grade glioma or glioblastoma, undergoing nonglioma brain surgery, or in good health (not recorded which). The chain couples TRBV5-4 to TRBJ2-1; no clear D. The CDR3 nucleotides are TGTGCCAGCAATCGAAACAATGAGCAGTTCTTC. This sequence encodes CASNRNNEQFF.